The source of this T cell receptor (beta chain) is a study of shared clonotypes between healthy human individuals. Overall study: Per donor, three plates held CD4 naive cells, three held CD4 memory, two held CD8 naive and one held CD8 memory.

Trimming took 0 bases from V and 5 from J, leaving 6 bases between them. This CDR3 region has 13 residues. The germline CDR1 and CDR2 sequences are SGDLS and YYNGEE. Some clones are missing from TCRdb's copy, which holds only in-frame ones; the method was immunoSEQ multiplex PCR. The sample lists roughly 720,000 clones, about 90% seen once, with 30% to 40% in the top ten. Sequencing used memory CD8+ T cells from PBMCs. Subset noted: CD45RO+ cells pooled with CCR7-negative TemRA cells. The receptor's source is a man younger than 35 in good health. Some clones in this sample may be carry-over from other donors' samples. The J gene is TRBJ2-1, the V gene TRBV9; D call uncertain. The CDR3, as DNA: TGTGCCAGCAGCGTAGCCAGTAACAATGAGCAGTTCTTC. This encodes CASSVASNNEQFF.